These 4 T cell receptor beta chains came from one sample sequenced in a study of shared clonotypes between healthy human individuals. Measured with immunoSEQ multiplex PCR; TCRdb has only the in-frame clones, and not every one. The data contain some 630,000 clones, 72% of them singletons. The sample comprised memory CD4+ T cells sorted from blood. Subset denoted: CD45RA-negative fraction. The receptors originated from a woman in her thirties in good health.

This clone was observed many times. The V gene is TRBV28, the J gene TRBJ2-3, with D perhaps TRBD2 (5 bases). Germline V lookup: CDR1 MDHEN, CDR2 SYDVKM. V lost 7 bases and J lost 1, with 12 bases in between. The CDR3 contains 14 residues. This CDR3 is CASKRWRGTDTQYF. CDR3 nucleotides: TGTGCCAGCAAGAGATGGCGGGGCACAGATACGCAGTATTTT.

This clone showed up just once. The gene calls are TRBV28 and TRBJ2-7, with D unresolved. The germline CDR1 and CDR2 sequences are MDHEN and SYDVKM. The CDR3 spans 14 residues. The V end lost 7 bases, the J end lost 2 bases, and 15 bases lay between the germline ends. The CDR3 spells CASTTAPPAYEQYF. The CDR3 DNA sequence: TGTGCCAGCACCACCGCACCCCCAGCCTACGAGCAGTACTTC.

The chain links TRBV7-8 to TRBJ1-5, with a possible D match to TRBD1 (5 bases). The CDR3 contains 15 residues. Germline loops: CDR1 SGHVS, CDR2 FQNEAQ. Trimming left V 5 bases short and J 1 base short, with 12 bases between. The CDR3 DNA reads TGTGCCAGCAGCGGGGAGGGGCAGAGCAATCAGCCCCAGCATTTT. Residues: CASSGEGQSNQPQHF. Supplemented by reference TRBV7-8 and TRBJ1-5, the full variable domain reads GAGVSQSPRYKVAKRGQDVALRCDPISGHVSLFWYQQALGQGPEFLTYFQNEAQLDKSGLPSDRFFAERPEGSVSTLKIQRTQQEDSAVYLCASSGEGQSNQPQHFGDGTRLSIL.

This chain connects TRBV7-2 to TRBJ1-4; 10 bases fit TRBD1. The CDR3 extends over 15 amino acids. Germline trimming cut 5 bases from V and 7 bases from J; bases unmatched to any gene: 7. Germline V CDR1 and CDR2: SGHTA, FQGNSA. The CDR3 reads CASSGRQGAREKLFF. The CDR3 DNA reads TGTGCCAGCAGCGGACGACAGGGGGCGCGTGAAAAACTGTTTTTT.